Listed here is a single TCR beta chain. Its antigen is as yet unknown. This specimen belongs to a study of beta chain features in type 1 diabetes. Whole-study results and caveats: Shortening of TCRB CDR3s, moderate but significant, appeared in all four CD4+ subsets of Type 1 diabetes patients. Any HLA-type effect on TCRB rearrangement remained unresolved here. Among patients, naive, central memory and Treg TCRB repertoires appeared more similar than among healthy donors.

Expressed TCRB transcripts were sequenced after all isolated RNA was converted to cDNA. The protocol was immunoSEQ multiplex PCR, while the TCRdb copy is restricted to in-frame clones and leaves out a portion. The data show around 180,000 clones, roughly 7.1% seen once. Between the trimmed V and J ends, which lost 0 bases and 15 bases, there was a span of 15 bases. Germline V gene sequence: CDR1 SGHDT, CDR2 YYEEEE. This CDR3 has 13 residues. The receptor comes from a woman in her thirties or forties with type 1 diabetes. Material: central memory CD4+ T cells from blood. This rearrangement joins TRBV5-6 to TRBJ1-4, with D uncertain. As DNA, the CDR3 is TGTGCCAGCAGCTTGGCAGCGTCGGTATGGGTGTTTTTT. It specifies CASSLAASVWVFF.